The 5 T cell receptor beta chains presented below share a single source sample, sequenced in a study of neurological immune-mediated disorders (dated by TCRdb to the late 2010s). The method was 5' RACE. Sequencer: Illumina HiSeq 2500. TCRdb itself trimmed the public reads at Q25 with fastp, ran MiXCR and retained productive beta chains. Each CDR3 protein gets just one entry, which takes the most common genes and DNA from the rows behind it. A total of over 35,000 distinct CDR3 sequences appear in this sample, over 9.5% of them only once. Roughly 1.2% of the sample comes from the top ten. The sequencing input was PBMCs. The receptors shown here come from a female donor in good health.

The rearrangement uses TRBV7-8 and TRBJ2-3, with 8 bases aligning to TRBD2. V lost 6 bases to trimming and J lost 5 bases; unmatched junction nucleotides: 7. From germline, CDR1 is SGHVS and CDR2 FQNEAQ. The CDR3 has 14 amino acids. DNA for the CDR3: TGTGCCAGCAGGGCGGGTCTAGCGGGAGATACGCAGTATTTT. This translates into CASRAGLAGDTQYF.

This clonotype has ten or more counts. The gene calls are TRBV20-1 and TRBJ1-2, with 7 bases fitting TRBD1. The CDR3 extends over 12 amino acids. Germline V lookup: CDR1 DFQATT, CDR2 SNEGSKA (reference sequence). The V and J ends lost 3 bases and 4 bases, in that order; junction bases with no gene match: 2. CDR3 in DNA: TGCAGTGCTAGGTCAGGGGGCTATGGCTACACCTTC. This encodes CSARSGGYGYTF.

This clonotype turned up a few times. The chain combines TRBV20-1 with TRBJ2-5; D may be TRBD1 (5 bases). Trimming took off 5 bases at V and 5 bases at J, with 21 bases between the two ends. Germline CDR1 is DFQATT and CDR2 is SNEGSKA (reference sequence). This CDR3 is 15 amino acids long. CDR3: CSASARVGQTETQYF. In DNA, the CDR3 is TGCAGTGCTTCCGCCCGGGTGGGGCAAACGGAGACCCAGTACTTC.

This clonotype has at least ten counts. The chain combines TRBV10-2 with TRBJ1-2; 10 positions agree with TRBD1. Trimming took 6 bases from V and 6 from J; bases not matched to a gene: 7. Germline V CDR1 and CDR2: WSHSY, SAAADI. The CDR3 runs 14 residues. CDR3 loop: CASSQTGGKDGYTF. Written as DNA, the CDR3 is TGCGCCAGCAGCCAGACAGGGGGCAAGGATGGCTACACCTTC.

This clonotype occurred many times. The CDR3 protein is CAWSGQAETEAFF. CDR3 sequence (DNA): TGTGCCTGGAGTGGACAGGCTGAGACTGAAGCTTTCTTT. The chain employs TRBV30 and TRBJ1-1, with D possibly being TRBD1 (6 bases). Germline CDR1 is GTSNPN and CDR2 is SVGIG (reference sequence). Trimming took 1 base from V and 5 from J, leaving 11 bases between them. The CDR3 loop spans 13 amino acids.